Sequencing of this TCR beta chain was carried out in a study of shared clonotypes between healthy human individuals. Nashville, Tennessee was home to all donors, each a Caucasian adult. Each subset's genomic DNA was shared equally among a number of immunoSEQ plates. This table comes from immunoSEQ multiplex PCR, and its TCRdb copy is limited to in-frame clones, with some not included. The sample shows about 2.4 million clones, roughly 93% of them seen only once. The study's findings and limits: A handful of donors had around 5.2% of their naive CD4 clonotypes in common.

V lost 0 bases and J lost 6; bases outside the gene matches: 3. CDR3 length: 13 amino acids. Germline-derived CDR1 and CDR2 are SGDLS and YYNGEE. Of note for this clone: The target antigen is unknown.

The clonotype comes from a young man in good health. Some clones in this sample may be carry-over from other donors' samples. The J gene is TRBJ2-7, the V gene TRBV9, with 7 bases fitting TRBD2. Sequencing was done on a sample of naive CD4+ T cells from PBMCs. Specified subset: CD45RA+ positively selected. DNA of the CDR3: TGTGCCAGCAGCGTAGGCGGGGGTGTCGAGCAGTACTTC. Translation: CASSVGGGVEQYF.